This TCR beta chain derives from a study of T cells in Graves' hyperthyroidism and ophthalmopathy. The sample holds a few counts of this clonotype. Patients were excluded for uncontrolled infection, other autoimmune disease, pregnancy or lactation. Germline-derived CDR1 and CDR2 are MNHEY and SMNVEV (reference sequence). This CDR3 is built from 19 residues. V lost 2 bases and J lost 2; bases outside the gene matches: 18. Regions amplified from RNA transcripts were the TCR beta CDR3 regions. The study used the HTBI primer set for a first-round RT-PCR of the TCR CDR3. TCRdb ran MiXCR on the multiplex PCR reads and lists one entry per CDR3 protein. This sample has around 300,000 distinct CDR3 sequences, with about 14% found just once.

Material: blood. The TCR originated in a woman aged 30 to 39 with Graves' hyperthyroidism. V usage is TRBV27 and J usage is TRBJ2-7; 7 nucleotides align to TRBD1. The CDR3, as DNA: TGTGCCAGCAGTTTAACCCCCCCCGACAGGGCCACTTCGACCTACGAGCAGTACTTC. Protein product: CASSLTPPDRATSTYEQYF.